Shown below are 20 T cell receptor beta chains from a single sample sequenced in a study of control samples from healthy donors and cancer patients. TCRdb keeps only in-frame clones here, not all; method: immunoSEQ multiplex PCR. The repertoire has over 70,000 clones, about 89% of them found once; the top ten carry 7.6%. Material: blood. The receptor source for this set is an older woman in good health.

The rearrangement links TRBV18 to TRBJ1-1; a weak D match, TRBD1 (5 bases). V lost 5 bases and J 3 bases, leaving 10 bases between the germline ends. CDR1 is KGHSH, CDR2 LQKENI, per germline. The CDR3 runs 13 residues. The CDR3 coding sequence is TGTGCCAGCTCAAGCAGGGTGGACACTGAAGCTTTCTTT. Encoded protein: CASSSRVDTEAFF.

The chain combines TRBV4-1 with TRBJ1-4; D perhaps matches TRBD1 (5 bases). The CDR3 spans 14 residues. Deletions cut 6 bases from V and 5 bases from J, with 13 bases between. Per the germline V gene, CDR1 is MGHRA and CDR2 is YSYEKL. The CDR3 region is CASSPGGGNEKLFF. The CDR3 region has the DNA TGCGCCAGCAGTCCAGGCGGGGGGAATGAAAAACTGTTTTTT.

The genes are TRBV19 and TRBJ2-3; TRBD1 is a possible D gene (5 bases). There are 18 residues in the CDR3. Trimming pared 5 bases from V and 2 bases from J, leaving 23 bases between. In germline, CDR1 is LNHDA, CDR2 SQIVND (reference sequence). The CDR3 loop reads CASSHPRQRGLITDTQYF. CDR3 DNA sequence: TGTGCCAGTAGTCACCCCAGACAGCGAGGTCTTATCACAGATACGCAGTATTTT.

This clone has more than one count but fewer than ten. The chain is built from TRBV11-3 and TRBJ2-5, with D unresolved. CDR3 length equals 12 residues. Germline V gene data show CDR1 as SGHNT and CDR2 as YENEEA. Trimming shortened V by 2 bases and J by 5 bases, and 6 bases separated the two germline ends. CDR3 bases: TGTGCCAGCAGCTTACAGCCGGAGACCCAGTACTTC. Its translation is CASSLQPETQYF.

A single count supports this clone. V and J are TRBV5-1 and TRBJ2-7; D is possibly TRBD1 or TRBD2 (6 bases each). CDR1 is SGHRS, CDR2 YFSETQ, per germline. This CDR3 is 11 amino acids long. V shed 0 bases and J shed 9 bases, with 7 bases lying between them. CDR3 coding DNA: TGCGCCAGCAGCTTGGAGGGGGGGCAGTACTTC. As protein: CASSLEGGQYF. The full variable domain, rest sourced from reference TRBV5-1 and TRBJ2-7, is KAGVTQTPRYLIKTRGQQVTLSCSPISGHRSVSWYQQTPGQGLQFLFEYFSETQRNKGNFPGRFSGRQFSNSRSEMNVSTLELGDSALYLCASSLEGGQYFGPGTRLTVT.

The table lists this clone with a count of one. This sequence joins TRBV2 and TRBJ1-4; D remains ambiguous. The V gene's germline CDR1 is SNHLY and CDR2 FYNNEI. Trimming cost V 8 bases and J 7 bases, with 17 bases left between them. The CDR3 runs to 14 residues. In DNA form, the CDR3 reads TGTGCCAGCTGGGGTCGGAACTTGGTTGAAAAACTGTTTTTT. This encodes CASWGRNLVEKLFF.

The chain recombines TRBV2 with TRBJ2-7; possibly TRBD1 for D (6 bases). The CDR3 sequence is 12 residues long. Trimming removed 8 bases at V and 2 bases at J, with 10 bases between. CDR1 and CDR2 (germline): SNHLY, FYNNEI. Here the CDR3 reads CASQDRTYEQYF. CDR3 coding DNA: TGTGCCAGCCAGGACAGAACCTACGAGCAGTACTTC.

The chain employs TRBV6-5 and TRBJ1-2; TRBD1 is a possible D gene (5 bases). The germline V gene has CDR1 MNHEY and CDR2 SVGAGI. The CDR3 consists of 15 residues. Trimming removed 7 bases from V and 1 base from J, with 16 bases in between. CDR3 in amino acids: CASKRDGSLNYGYTF. CDR3 coding DNA: TGTGCCAGCAAAAGGGACGGATCCCTTAACTATGGCTACACCTTC.

This clone appeared a single time. The V gene is TRBV11-2, the J gene TRBJ2-5; TRBD1 is a possible D gene (6 bases). CDR1 SGHAT and CDR2 FQNNGV come from the germline V gene. The CDR3 is made up of 15 amino acids. Trimming took 5 bases from V and 4 from J, leaving 17 bases between them. The CDR3 spells CASSPKGTGIETQYF. For the CDR3, the DNA is TGTGCCAGCAGCCCAAAGGGAACAGGGATAGAGACCCAGTACTTC.

The V gene is TRBV27, the J gene TRBJ1-5; tentatively, D is TRBD1 (5 bases). Between the trimmed V and J ends, which lost 6 bases and 6 bases, there was a span of 21 bases. Germline V CDR1 and CDR2: MNHEY, SMNVEV (reference sequence). This CDR3 region has 16 residues. The CDR3 here is CASSPWAGGRGQPQHF. In nucleotides, the CDR3 is TGTGCCAGCAGCCCGTGGGCGGGGGGGAGGGGTCAGCCCCAGCATTTT.

The chain combines TRBV7-8 with TRBJ2-2, with 10 positions matching TRBD1. From germline, CDR1 is SGHVS and CDR2 FQNEAQ. CDR3 length equals 15 residues. With V trimmed by 4 bases and J by 4 bases, 3 bases remained unmatched. This CDR3 reads CASSSRTGGTGELFF. The CDR3 DNA sequence: TGTGCCAGCAGCTCTAGGACAGGGGGCACCGGGGAGCTGTTTTTT.

The chain combines TRBV15 with TRBJ1-5; the D gene is possibly TRBD1 (5 bases). CDR1 LNHNV and CDR2 YYDKDF come from the germline V gene (reference sequence). The CDR3 has 17 residues. Trimming took off 4 bases at V and 2 bases at J, with 18 bases between the two ends. The CDR3 DNA follows: TGTGCCACCAGCAAGAGCTCAAGGGGAGGAGGCAATCAGCCCCAGCATTTT. It encodes CATSKSSRGGGNQPQHF.

V is TRBV19 and J is TRBJ1-3; D not certain. Germline V gene sequence: CDR1 LNHDA, CDR2 SQIVND (reference sequence). The CDR3 consists of 14 residues. V was cut by 8 bases and J by 2 bases, with 13 bases left in between. CDR3 residues: CASSVTGAGNTIYF. CDR3 sequence (DNA): TGTGCCAGTTCCGTCACCGGAGCTGGAAACACCATATATTTT.

The chain joins TRBV9 to TRBJ2-1, with a weak D call TRBD1 (5 bases). Germline CDR1 SGDLS, CDR2 YYNGEE. Trimming pared 3 bases from V and 6 bases from J, leaving 13 bases between. This CDR3 has 14 amino acids. Here the CDR3 reads CASSAEKRGNEQFF. The CDR3 DNA reads as TGTGCCAGCAGCGCGGAGAAAAGGGGCAATGAGCAGTTCTTC.

CDR3 in amino acids: CASRGPGSQTDTQYF. The CDR3, as DNA: TGTGCCAGCAGAGGTCCGGGTAGTCAAACAGATACGCAGTATTTT. The J gene is TRBJ2-3, the V gene TRBV7-2; D not certain. CDR1 is SGHTA and CDR2 is FQGNSA in the germline V gene. This CDR3 spans 15 amino acids. The V gene lost 6 bases and the J gene lost 3 bases, with 16 bases spanning the gap.

This clone occurred once. The chain recombines TRBV5-1 with TRBJ2-3; D is unclear. Germline V gene sequence: CDR1 SGHRS, CDR2 YFSETQ. Trimming shortened V by 5 bases and J by 2 bases, and 6 bases separated the two germline ends. The CDR3 is 12 residues long. The CDR3, as DNA: TGCGCCAGCAGAATTTACACAGATACGCAGTATTTT. Residues: CASRIYTDTQYF.

This chain links TRBV3-1 (or the pseudogene TRBV3-2) with TRBJ1-2, with a possible D match to TRBD1 (5 bases). The V gene lost 0 bases and the J gene lost 5 bases, with 13 bases spanning the gap. This CDR3 is 15 amino acids long. In germline, CDR1 is LGHDT, CDR2 YNNKEL (reference sequence). CDR3 amino acids: CASSQDMSGPYGYTF. In DNA, the CDR3 is TGTGCCAGCAGCCAAGATATGTCAGGGCCGTATGGCTACACCTTC.

This clone came up once. The J gene is TRBJ1-1, the V gene TRBV11-3, with TRBD1 identical over 7 bases. The germline V gene has CDR1 SGHNT and CDR2 YENEEA. This CDR3 spans 14 amino acids. V lost 4 bases to trimming and J lost 7 bases; unmatched junction nucleotides: 9. CDR3: CASSSWDSDSEAFF. In DNA, the CDR3 is TGTGCCAGCAGCTCCTGGGACAGCGACAGTGAAGCTTTCTTT.

The chain links TRBV4-3 to TRBJ2-7; D might be TRBD1 (5 bases). The CDR3 loop spans 17 amino acids. Trimming cost V 1 base and J 0 bases, with 16 bases left between them. Germline CDR1 is LGHNA and CDR2 is YSLEER. CDR3 amino acids: CASSQALQADLSYEQYF. The CDR3 coding sequence is TGCGCCAGCAGCCAAGCCTTACAGGCGGACCTCTCCTACGAGCAGTACTTC.

The CDR3 reads CASSPGAGPAGGYTF. CDR3 bases: TGTGCCAGCTCACCAGGTGCAGGGCCTGCCGGTGGCTACACCTTC. The V call is TRBV18, the J call TRBJ1-2; a weak D match, TRBD1 (5 bases). Germline CDR1 is KGHSH and CDR2 is LQKENI. V was trimmed by 2 bases and J by 7 bases, leaving 17 bases between them. CDR3 length: 15 residues.